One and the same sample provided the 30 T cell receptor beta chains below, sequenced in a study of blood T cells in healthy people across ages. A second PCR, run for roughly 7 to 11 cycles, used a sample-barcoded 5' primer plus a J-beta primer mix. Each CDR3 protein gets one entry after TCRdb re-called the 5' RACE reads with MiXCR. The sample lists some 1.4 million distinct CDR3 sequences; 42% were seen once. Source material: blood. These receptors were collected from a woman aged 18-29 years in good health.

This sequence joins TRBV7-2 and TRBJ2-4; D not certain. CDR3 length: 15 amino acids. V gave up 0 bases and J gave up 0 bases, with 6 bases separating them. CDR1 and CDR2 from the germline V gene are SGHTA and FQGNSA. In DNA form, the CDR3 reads TGTGCCAGCAGCTTAGCTTGGCTAGCCAAAAACATTCAGTACTTC. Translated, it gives CASSLAWLAKNIQYF.

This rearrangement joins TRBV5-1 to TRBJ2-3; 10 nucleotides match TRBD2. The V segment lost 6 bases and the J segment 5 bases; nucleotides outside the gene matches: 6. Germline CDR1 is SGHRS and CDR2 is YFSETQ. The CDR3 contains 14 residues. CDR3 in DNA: TGCGCCAGCACCCTAGGACTAGCGGTAGATACGCAGTATTTT. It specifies CASTLGLAVDTQYF.

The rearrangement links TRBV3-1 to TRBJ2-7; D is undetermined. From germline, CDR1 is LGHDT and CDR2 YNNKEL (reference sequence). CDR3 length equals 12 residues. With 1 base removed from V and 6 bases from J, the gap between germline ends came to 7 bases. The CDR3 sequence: CASSQVWGEQYF. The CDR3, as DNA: TGTGCCAGCAGCCAAGTTTGGGGCGAGCAGTACTTC.

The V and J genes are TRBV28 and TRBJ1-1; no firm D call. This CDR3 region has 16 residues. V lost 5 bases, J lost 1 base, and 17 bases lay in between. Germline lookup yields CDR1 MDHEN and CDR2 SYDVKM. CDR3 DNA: TGTGCCAGCAGTGCCCCCCGAACAGCACGGAACACTGAAGCTTTCTTT. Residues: CASSAPRTARNTEAFF.

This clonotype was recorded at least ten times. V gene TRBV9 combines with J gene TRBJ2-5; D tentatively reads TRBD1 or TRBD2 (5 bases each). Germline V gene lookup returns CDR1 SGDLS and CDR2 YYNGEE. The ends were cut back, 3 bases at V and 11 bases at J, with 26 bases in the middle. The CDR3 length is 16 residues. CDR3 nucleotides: TGTGCCAGCAGCGCCATGATCACTAGAGTGGACAATGAGCAGTACTTC. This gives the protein CASSAMITRVDNEQYF. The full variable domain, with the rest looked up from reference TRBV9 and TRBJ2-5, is DSGVTQTPKHLITATGQRVTLRCSPRSGDLSVYWYQQSLDQGLQFLIQYYNGEERAKGNILERFSAQQFPDLHSELNLSSLELGDSALYFCASSAMITRVDNEQYFGPGTRLLVL.

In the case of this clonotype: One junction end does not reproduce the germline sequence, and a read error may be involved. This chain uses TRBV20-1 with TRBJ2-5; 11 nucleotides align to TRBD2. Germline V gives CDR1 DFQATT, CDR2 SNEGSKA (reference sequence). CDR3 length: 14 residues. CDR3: CSVRELAGEETQYF. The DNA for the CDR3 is TGCAGTGTTAGAGAACTAGCGGGAGAAGAGACCCAGTACTTC.

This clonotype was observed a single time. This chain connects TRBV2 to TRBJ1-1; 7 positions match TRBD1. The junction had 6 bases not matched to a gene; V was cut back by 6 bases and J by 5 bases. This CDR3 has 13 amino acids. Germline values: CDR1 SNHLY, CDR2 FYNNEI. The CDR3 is CASRVKGATEAFF. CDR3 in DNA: TGTGCCAGCAGAGTGAAGGGGGCTACTGAAGCTTTCTTT.

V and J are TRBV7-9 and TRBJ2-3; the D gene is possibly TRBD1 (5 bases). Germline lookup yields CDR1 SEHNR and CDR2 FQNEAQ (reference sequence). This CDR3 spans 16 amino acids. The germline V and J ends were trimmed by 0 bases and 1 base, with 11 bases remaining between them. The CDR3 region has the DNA TGTGCCAGCAGCTTAGCGTTACAGGTGGGCACAGATACGCAGTATTTT. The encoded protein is CASSLALQVGTDTQYF.

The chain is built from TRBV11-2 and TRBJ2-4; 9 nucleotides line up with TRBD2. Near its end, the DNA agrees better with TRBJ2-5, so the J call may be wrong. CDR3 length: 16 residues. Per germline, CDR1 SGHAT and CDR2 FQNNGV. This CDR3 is CASSDWVAGDEETQYF. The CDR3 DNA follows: TGTGCCAGCAGCGACTGGGTAGCGGGGGATGAAGAGACCCAGTACTTC.

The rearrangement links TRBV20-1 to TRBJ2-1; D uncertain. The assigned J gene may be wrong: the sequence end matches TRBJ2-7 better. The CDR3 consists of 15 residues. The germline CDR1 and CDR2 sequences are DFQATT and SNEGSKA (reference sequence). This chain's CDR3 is CSALPDDSSYNEQYF. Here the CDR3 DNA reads TGCAGTGCTCTACCGGACGATAGCTCCTACAATGAGCAGTACTTC.

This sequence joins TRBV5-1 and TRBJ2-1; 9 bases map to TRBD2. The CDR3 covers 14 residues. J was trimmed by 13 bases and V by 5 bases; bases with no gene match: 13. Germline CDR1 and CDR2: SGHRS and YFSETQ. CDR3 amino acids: CASRDRLAEEAQFF. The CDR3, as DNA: TGCGCCAGCAGGGACCGACTAGCGGAAGAGGCCCAGTTCTTC.

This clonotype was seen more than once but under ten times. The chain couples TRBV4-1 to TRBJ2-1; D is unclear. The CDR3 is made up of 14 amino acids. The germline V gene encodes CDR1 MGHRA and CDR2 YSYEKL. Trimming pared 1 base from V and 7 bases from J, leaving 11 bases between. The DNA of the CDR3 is TGCGCCAGCAGCCAAGGGGAAGGATATAATGAGCAGTTCTTC. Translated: CASSQGEGYNEQFF.

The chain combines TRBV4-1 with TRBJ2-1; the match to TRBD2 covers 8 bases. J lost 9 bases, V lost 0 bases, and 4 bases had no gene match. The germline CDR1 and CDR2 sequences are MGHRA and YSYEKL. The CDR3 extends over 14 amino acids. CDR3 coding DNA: TGCGCCAGCAGCCAAGATCCACTAGCGGCTGAGCAGTTCTTC. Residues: CASSQDPLAAEQFF.

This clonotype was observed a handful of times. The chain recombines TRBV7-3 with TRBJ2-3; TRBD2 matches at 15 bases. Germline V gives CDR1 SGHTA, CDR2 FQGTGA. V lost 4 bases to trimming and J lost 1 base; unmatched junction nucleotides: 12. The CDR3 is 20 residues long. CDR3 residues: CASSSPRGLAGGGRTDTQYF. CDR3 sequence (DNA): TGTGCCAGCAGCTCCCCCCGTGGACTAGCGGGGGGGGGACGCACAGATACGCAGTATTTT.

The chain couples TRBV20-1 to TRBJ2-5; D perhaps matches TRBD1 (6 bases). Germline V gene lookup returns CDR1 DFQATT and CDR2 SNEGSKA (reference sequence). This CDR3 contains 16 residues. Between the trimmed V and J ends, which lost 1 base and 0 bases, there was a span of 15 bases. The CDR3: CSARGLGDRNQETQYF. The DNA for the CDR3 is TGCAGTGCTAGAGGATTAGGTGACAGGAACCAAGAGACCCAGTACTTC.

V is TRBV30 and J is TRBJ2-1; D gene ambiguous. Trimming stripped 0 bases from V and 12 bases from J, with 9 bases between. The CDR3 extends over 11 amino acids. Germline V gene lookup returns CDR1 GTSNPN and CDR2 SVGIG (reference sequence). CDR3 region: CAWSVSAPQFF. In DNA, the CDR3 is TGTGCCTGGAGTGTATCGGCCCCGCAGTTCTTC.

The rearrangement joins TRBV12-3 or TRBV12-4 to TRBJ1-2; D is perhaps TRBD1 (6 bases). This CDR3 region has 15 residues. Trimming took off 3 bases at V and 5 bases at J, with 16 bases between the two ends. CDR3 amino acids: CASSLSSGAGYGYTF. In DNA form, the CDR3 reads TGTGCCAGCAGTTTGAGTTCGGGGGCGGGTTATGGCTACACCTTC.

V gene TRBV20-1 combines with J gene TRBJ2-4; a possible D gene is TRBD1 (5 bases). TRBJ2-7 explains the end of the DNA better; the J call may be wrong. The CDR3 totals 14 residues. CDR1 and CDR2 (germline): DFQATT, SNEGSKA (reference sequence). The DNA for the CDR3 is TGCAGTGCTAGTTATACACAGGAACGTCGCGAGCAGTACTTC. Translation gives CSASYTQERREQYF.

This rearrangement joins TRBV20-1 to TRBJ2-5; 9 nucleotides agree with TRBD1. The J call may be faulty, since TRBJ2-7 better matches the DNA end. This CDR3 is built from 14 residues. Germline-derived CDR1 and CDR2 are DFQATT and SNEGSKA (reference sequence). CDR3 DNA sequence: TGCAGTGCTAGGCCGGGACAGGGTCCCTACGAGCAGTACTTC. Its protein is CSARPGQGPYEQYF.

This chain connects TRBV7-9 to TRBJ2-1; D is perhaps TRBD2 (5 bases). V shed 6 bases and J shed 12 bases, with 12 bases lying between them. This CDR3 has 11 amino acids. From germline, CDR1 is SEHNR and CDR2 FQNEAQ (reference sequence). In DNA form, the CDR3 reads TGTGCCAGCAGGGGGAGAGCGAGGCAGTTCTTC. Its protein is CASRGRARQFF.

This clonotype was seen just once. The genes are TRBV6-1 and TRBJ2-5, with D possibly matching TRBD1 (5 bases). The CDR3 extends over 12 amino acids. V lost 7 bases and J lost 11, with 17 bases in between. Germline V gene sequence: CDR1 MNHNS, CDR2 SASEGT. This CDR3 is CASTPVRGEQYF. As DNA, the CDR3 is TGTGCCAGCACTCCAGTAAGGGGTGAGCAGTACTTC.

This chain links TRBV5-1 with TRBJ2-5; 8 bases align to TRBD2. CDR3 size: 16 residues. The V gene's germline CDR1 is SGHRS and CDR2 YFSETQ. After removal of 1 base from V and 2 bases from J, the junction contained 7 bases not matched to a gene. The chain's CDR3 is CASSLLVAGSQETQYF. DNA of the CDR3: TGCGCCAGCAGCTTGTTGGTAGCGGGGTCACAAGAGACCCAGTACTTC. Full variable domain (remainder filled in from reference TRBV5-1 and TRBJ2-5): KAGVTQTPRYLIKTRGQQVTLSCSPISGHRSVSWYQQTPGQGLQFLFEYFSETQRNKGNFPGRFSGRQFSNSRSEMNVSTLELGDSALYLCASSLLVAGSQETQYFGPGTRLLVL.

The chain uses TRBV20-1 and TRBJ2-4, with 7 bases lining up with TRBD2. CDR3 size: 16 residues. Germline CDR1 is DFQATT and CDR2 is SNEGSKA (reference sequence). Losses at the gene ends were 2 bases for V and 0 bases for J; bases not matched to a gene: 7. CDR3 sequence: CSARRGEPLAKNIQYF. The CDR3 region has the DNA TGCAGTGCTAGACGGGGGGAGCCCCTAGCCAAAAACATTCAGTACTTC.

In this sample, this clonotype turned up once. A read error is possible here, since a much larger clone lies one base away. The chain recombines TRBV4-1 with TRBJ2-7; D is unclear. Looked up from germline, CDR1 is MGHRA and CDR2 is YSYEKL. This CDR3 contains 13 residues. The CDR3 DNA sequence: TGCGCCAGCAGCCAAGTCCCCTACTACGCGCAGTACTTC. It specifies CASSQVPYYAQYF.

The CDR3 DNA is TGCAGCGTGGAACCAGGGACCGATGAGCAGTTCTTC. It specifies CSVEPGTDEQFF. The chain couples TRBV29-1 to TRBJ2-1; D is possibly TRBD1 or TRBD2 (5 bases each). The germline CDR1 and CDR2 sequences are SQVTM and ANQGSEA. This CDR3 has 12 residues. V was trimmed by 6 bases and J by 8 bases, leaving 14 bases between them.

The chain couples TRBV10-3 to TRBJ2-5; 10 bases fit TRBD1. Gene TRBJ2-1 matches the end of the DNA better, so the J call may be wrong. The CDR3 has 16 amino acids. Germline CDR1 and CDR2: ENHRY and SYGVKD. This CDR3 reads CAISDEGQGYQETQFF. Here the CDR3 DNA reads TGTGCCATCAGTGATGAGGGACAGGGGTACCAAGAGACCCAGTTCTTC.

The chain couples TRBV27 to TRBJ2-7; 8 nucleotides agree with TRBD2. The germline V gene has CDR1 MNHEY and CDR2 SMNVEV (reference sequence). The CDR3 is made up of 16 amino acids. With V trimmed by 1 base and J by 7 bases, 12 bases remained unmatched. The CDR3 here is CASSLLGREAVEEQYF. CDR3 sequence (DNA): TGTGCCAGCAGTTTATTAGGGCGGGAGGCCGTCGAGGAGCAGTACTTC.

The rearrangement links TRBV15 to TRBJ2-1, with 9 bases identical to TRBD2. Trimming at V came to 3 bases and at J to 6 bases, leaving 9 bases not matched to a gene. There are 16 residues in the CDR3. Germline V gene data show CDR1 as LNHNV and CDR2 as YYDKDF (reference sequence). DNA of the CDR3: TGTGCCACCAGCAGGGTTCTGACTAGCGGTCTCAATGAGCAGTTCTTC. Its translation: CATSRVLTSGLNEQFF.

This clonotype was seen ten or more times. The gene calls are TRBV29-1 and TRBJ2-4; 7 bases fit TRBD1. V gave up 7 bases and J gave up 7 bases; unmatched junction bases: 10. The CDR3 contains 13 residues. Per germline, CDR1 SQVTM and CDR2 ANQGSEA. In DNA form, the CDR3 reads TGCAGCGCCCAACCCGGGACAGTGAACATTCAGTACTTC. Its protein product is CSAQPGTVNIQYF.

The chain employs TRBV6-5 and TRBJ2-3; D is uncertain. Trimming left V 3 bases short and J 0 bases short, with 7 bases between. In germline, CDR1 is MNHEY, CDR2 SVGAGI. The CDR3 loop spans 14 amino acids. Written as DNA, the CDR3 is TGTGCCAGCAGTTATGGGGAAAGCACAGATACGCAGTATTTT. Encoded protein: CASSYGESTDTQYF.